Listed below are T cell receptor beta chains from one sample, sequenced in a study of cytomegalovirus exposure and HLA in healthy donors. Assay used: immunoSEQ multiplex PCR; TCRdb lists only in-frame clones, some missing. The repertoire consists of roughly 200,000 clones, with less than 85% occurring once and the leading ten covering 0.63%. Sequenced: PBMCs. The receptor set was obtained from a man younger than 35 in good health and CMV-seronegative. The CDR3 runs from the conserved cysteine through the conserved F or W. D genes are given only for firm matches. A row's size may be missing; if present it is once, few, many or a size class.

D: TRBD2; size: few; J: TRBJ2-1; V: TRBV7-2; CDR3: CASSFSSGSRDEQFF; DNA: TGTGCCAGCAGCTTCTCTAGCGGGAGTAGGGATGAGCAGTTCTTC
D: TRBD1; size: NA; J: TRBJ1-1; V: TRBV7-9; CDR3: CASSSTGGPAEAFF; DNA: TGTGCCAGCAGCTCGACAGGGGGGCCGGCTGAAGCTTTCTTT
D: TRBD2; size: NA; J: TRBJ2-5; V: TRBV7-7; CDR3: CASSSHSGRRERETQYF; DNA: TGTGCTAGCAGCTCGCATAGCGGGAGGAGGGAGCGTGAGACCCAGTACTTC
D: NA; size: NA; J: TRBJ2-7; V: TRBV28; CDR3: CASSSAVPPGYEQYF; DNA: TGTGCCAGCTCGTCGGCAGTGCCTCCGGGGTACGAGCAGTACTTC
D: NA; size: NA; J: TRBJ1-2; V: TRBV7-9; CDR3: CSSSLFHGLGQGSNYGYTF; DNA: TGTTCCAGCAGCTTATTCCACGGTTTGGGGCAGGGAAGTAACTATGGCTACACCTTC
D: TRBD2; size: NA; J: TRBJ2-1; V: TRBV27; CDR3: CASSRTSGRKNEQFF; DNA: TGTGCCAGCAGCCGTACTAGCGGGAGAAAGAATGAGCAGTTCTTC
D: NA; size: NA; J: TRBJ2-7; V: TRBV10-3; CDR3: CAISPRKDREGHEQYF; DNA: TGTGCCATCAGTCCCCGTAAGGACAGGGAGGGACACGAGCAGTACTTC
D: TRBD1; size: NA; J: TRBJ2-1; V: TRBV28; CDR3: CASSRVLFSGQGRNEQFF; DNA: TGTGCCAGCAGTAGGGTTTTATTTTCGGGACAGGGGCGAAATGAGCAGTTCTTC
D: NA; size: NA; J: TRBJ2-7; V: TRBV19; CDR3: CASSMARELSYEQYF; DNA: TGTGCCAGTAGTATGGCCCGGGAACTATCCTACGAGCAGTACTTC
D: TRBD1; size: NA; J: TRBJ2-7; V: TRBV29-1; CDR3: CSVGKGQSYEQYF; DNA: TGCAGCGTTGGTAAGGGACAGTCCTACGAGCAGTACTTC
D: NA; size: NA; J: TRBJ1-3; V: TRBV7-2; CDR3: CASSSHSIGNTIYF; DNA: TGTGCCAGCAGCTCTCACAGCATCGGAAACACCATATATTTT
D: NA; size: NA; J: TRBJ2-3; V: TRBV27; CDR3: CASSLAPGILTDTQYF; DNA: TGTGCCAGCAGTTTAGCCCCGGGGATCCTCACAGATACGCAGTATTTT
D: NA; size: NA; J: TRBJ1-2; V: TRBV9; CDR3: CASSPWTDGGYGYTF; DNA: TGTGCCAGCAGCCCCTGGACAGACGGCGGCTATGGCTACACCTTC